This is a list of T cell receptor beta chains from one sample in a study of cytomegalovirus exposure and HLA in healthy donors. Method: immunoSEQ multiplex PCR; TCRdb's copy keeps in-frame clones and lacks some. The sample shows approximately 140,000 clones, 75% to 90% of them seen only once. Sequenced material: PBMCs. The source of these receptors is a woman aged 40 to 50 in good health and CMV-seropositive. The CDR3 runs from the conserved cysteine through the conserved F or W. A D gene is named only where the DNA matches it firmly. Not all rows give a size; the values are once, few, many and, for expanded clones, a class.

J: TRBJ2-3; V: TRBV5-1; size: -; D: -; DNA: TGCGCCAGCAGCTTGGAGGTGGCCAGGGGTGGGGATACGCAGTATTTT; CDR3: CASSLEVARGGDTQYF
J: TRBJ2-1; V: TRBV5-1; size: once; D: TRBD2; DNA: TGCGCCAGCAGCTCGACCTTGGGGGGGGGAGGCCTTTACAATGAGCAGTTCTTC; CDR3: CASSSTLGGGGLYNEQFF
J: TRBJ1-2; V: TRBV5-1; size: few; D: TRBD1; DNA: TGCGCCAGCAGCGGGACAGGGAACTATGGCTACACCTTC; CDR3: CASSGTGNYGYTF
J: TRBJ2-7; V: TRBV11-2; size: -; D: -; DNA: TGTGCCAGCAGCTTAGGTCCCCTCGAGCAGTACTTC; CDR3: CASSLGPLEQYF
J: TRBJ1-2; V: TRBV5-3; size: -; D: -; DNA: TGTGCCAGAAGCCCCGGGACTGGCCGCAACTATGGCTACACCTTC; CDR3: CARSPGTGRNYGYTF
J: TRBJ2-4; V: TRBV6-1; size: -; D: -; DNA: TGTGCCAGCAGTGAATCTCGTAACATTCAGTACTTC; CDR3: CASSESRNIQYF
J: TRBJ1-3; V: TRBV5-1; size: -; D: -; DNA: TGCGCCAGCAGCCCGAGGGACTCTGGAAACACCATATATTTT; CDR3: CASSPRDSGNTIYF
J: TRBJ2-1; V: TRBV4-2; size: -; D: TRBD2; DNA: TGTGCCAGCAGCTCCTCAGCGGGAGGGGTTAACAATGAGCAGTTCTTC; CDR3: CASSSSAGGVNNEQFF
J: TRBJ2-3; V: TRBV28; size: -; D: TRBD2; DNA: TGTGCCAGCAGTCTAGCGGGAGCGGAGACAGATACGCAGTATTTT; CDR3: CASSLAGAETDTQYF
J: TRBJ2-7; V: TRBV27; size: -; D: TRBD2; DNA: TGTGCCAGCAGTTTAAAGACTAGCGGTCGCTCCTACGAGCAGTACTTC; CDR3: CASSLKTSGRSYEQYF
J: TRBJ2-7; V: TRBV28; size: -; D: TRBD1; DNA: TGTGCCAGCAGTCCATACTTCCCGGGACAGGGCTGGAGATACGAGCAGTACTTC; CDR3: CASSPYFPGQGWRYEQYF
J: TRBJ2-5; V: TRBV2; size: few; D: -; DNA: TGTGCCAGCAGTTCGCGGACAAACCAAGAGACCCAGTACTTC; CDR3: CASSSRTNQETQYF
J: TRBJ2-3; V: TRBV7-3; size: -; D: TRBD2; DNA: TGTGCCAGCAGCTTATATGGGACTAGCGGCCTCACAGATACGCAGTATTTT; CDR3: CASSLYGTSGLTDTQYF
J: TRBJ2-5; V: TRBV4-2; size: -; D: TRBD2; DNA: TGTGCCAGCAGCCAAGATTCGGGGCGGGGGGGACAAGAGACCCAGTACTTC; CDR3: CASSQDSGRGGQETQYF
J: TRBJ2-1; V: TRBV14; size: -; D: -; DNA: TGTGCCAGCAGCGTAGACGGAGCGGTCAGCTCCTACAATGAGCAGTTCTTC; CDR3: CASSVDGAVSSYNEQFF
J: TRBJ2-5; V: TRBV29-1; size: -; D: TRBD1; DNA: TGCAGCGTGAAGGGTTCCCAGGACAGGGGTTATGAGACCCAGTACTTC; CDR3: CSVKGSQDRGYETQYF
J: TRBJ1-1; V: TRBV5-8; size: -; D: TRBD1; DNA: TGTGCCAGCAGCATTTCAGGGGGTAATAATGAAGCTTTCTTT; CDR3: CASSISGGNNEAFF
J: TRBJ2-3; V: TRBV7-3; size: -; D: TRBD1; DNA: TGTGCCAGCAGCCTACGCCCGGGACAGGGCACAGATACGCAGTATTTT; CDR3: CASSLRPGQGTDTQYF
J: TRBJ2-2; V: TRBV10-3; size: -; D: TRBD2; DNA: TGTGCCATCAGTGCCCTAGCGGGGGGCGCTAACACCGGGGAGCTGTTTTTT; CDR3: CAISALAGGANTGELFF
J: TRBJ2-5; V: TRBV7-9; size: -; D: TRBD1; DNA: TGTGCCAGCAGCCCCCCGACAGGGTCAGTCGAGACCCAGTACTTC; CDR3: CASSPPTGSVETQYF
J: TRBJ1-2; V: TRBV4-2; size: -; D: TRBD1; DNA: TGTGCCAGCAGCCCCGGGACAGTACGGACGGCGGGCTACACCTTC; CDR3: CASSPGTVRTAGYTF
J: TRBJ2-7; V: TRBV27; size: few; D: TRBD2; DNA: TGTGCCAGCATGCCGGGACTAGCGGGTTACGAGCAGTACTTC; CDR3: CASMPGLAGYEQYF
J: TRBJ1-4; V: TRBV27; size: few; D: TRBD1; DNA: TGTGCCAGCAGTTCCATGATGGGACAGGGGCCCGGAGGACTGTTTTTT; CDR3: CASSSMMGQGPGGLFF
J: TRBJ2-7; V: TRBV5-4; size: -; D: -; DNA: TGTGCCAGCAGCTTGGCCCCGCAGTATCCCGAGCAGTACTTC; CDR3: CASSLAPQYPEQYF
J: TRBJ2-1; V: TRBV7-9; size: few; D: -; DNA: TGTGCCAGCAGCCGTTCTGGTGTAACGCCGGACAATGAGCAGTTCTTC; CDR3: CASSRSGVTPDNEQFF
J: TRBJ2-4; V: TRBV6-1; size: few; D: TRBD2; DNA: TGTGCCAGCAGTCAGACTAGCGGGAGGGCTGATCGCTTC; CDR3: CASSQTSGRADRF
J: TRBJ2-6; V: TRBV6-1; size: -; D: -; DNA: TGTGCCAGCAGTGCCAGGGCGGATTATTATGGGGCCAACGTCCTGACTTTC; CDR3: CASSARADYYGANVLTF
J: TRBJ2-6; V: TRBV6-6; size: -; D: -; DNA: TGTGCCAGCAGGAACGGACAGCCAGGGGCCAACGTCCTGACTTTC; CDR3: CASRNGQPGANVLTF
J: TRBJ2-3; V: TRBV9; size: -; D: TRBD2; DNA: TGTGCCAGCAGCCCCAAGCGAACTAGCGGACTGACAGATACGCAGTATTTT; CDR3: CASSPKRTSGLTDTQYF
J: TRBJ1-4; V: TRBV30; size: -; D: -; DNA: TGTGCCTGGAGTGCGGAATCAGGGGCAACTAATGAAAAACTGTTTTTT; CDR3: CAWSAESGATNEKLFF
J: TRBJ2-7; V: TRBV6-5; size: -; D: -; DNA: TGTGCCAGCAGTTACGCGGGGAAATACGAGCAGTACTTC; CDR3: CASSYAGKYEQYF
J: TRBJ1-3; V: TRBV10-3; size: -; D: TRBD1; DNA: TGTGCCATCAGCGGACAGGGGGCTGGAAACACCATATATTTT; CDR3: CAISGQGAGNTIYF
J: TRBJ2-2; V: TRBV18; size: -; D: TRBD2; DNA: TGTGCCAGCTCACCACTTCCAGCGGGGAGACTAACCGGGGAGCTGTTTTTT; CDR3: CASSPLPAGRLTGELFF
J: TRBJ1-2; V: TRBV9; size: -; D: TRBD1; DNA: TGTGCCAGCAGCGCGGGACAGGTGAGCTATGGCTACACCTTC; CDR3: CASSAGQVSYGYTF
J: TRBJ2-1; V: TRBV7-6; size: -; D: -; DNA: TGTGCCAGCAGCCCCGCGGGGGCGCAGGAGCAGTTCTTC; CDR3: CASSPAGAQEQFF
J: TRBJ1-5; V: TRBV11-3; size: -; D: TRBD1; DNA: TGTGCCAGCAGCGAAGGACAGGGGATCAATCAGCCCCAGCATTTT; CDR3: CASSEGQGINQPQHF
J: TRBJ1-2; V: TRBV27; size: few; D: TRBD1; DNA: TGTGCCAGCAGTGTCCGGGACAGGGGGGTTGGCTACACCTTC; CDR3: CASSVRDRGVGYTF
J: TRBJ2-7; V: TRBV25-1; size: -; D: TRBD1; DNA: TGTGCCAGCAGTGATTCAGGGACAGCCTACGAGCAGTACTTC; CDR3: CASSDSGTAYEQYF
J: TRBJ1-3; V: TRBV30; size: -; D: TRBD1; DNA: TGTGCCTGGAGTGTCCGGACAGGGACGTCGGGAAACACCATATATTTT; CDR3: CAWSVRTGTSGNTIYF
J: TRBJ2-3; V: TRBV29-1; size: -; D: -; DNA: TGCAGCGTTGTGAGGGGGAGCACAGATACGCAGTATTTT; CDR3: CSVVRGSTDTQYF
J: TRBJ2-7; V: TRBV9; size: -; D: -; DNA: TGTGCCAGCAGCGCTACCGGGACACTATACGAGCAGTACTTC; CDR3: CASSATGTLYEQYF
J: TRBJ2-1; V: TRBV18; size: -; D: -; DNA: TGTGCCAGCTCACCCCCGGGAGGGGGCCTAAGCTCCTACAATGAGCAGTTCTTC; CDR3: CASSPPGGGLSSYNEQFF
J: TRBJ1-1; V: TRBV2; size: -; D: TRBD1; DNA: TGTGCCAGCAGACAGGGGGCGACTGAAGCTTTCTTT; CDR3: CASRQGATEAFF
J: TRBJ1-4; V: TRBV5-1; size: -; D: TRBD1; DNA: TGCGCCAGTAGAACAGGGGGCGCCGGGGAAAAACTGTTTTTT; CDR3: CASRTGGAGEKLFF
J: TRBJ1-5; V: TRBV11-2; size: -; D: -; DNA: TGTGCCAGCAGCTTACAGGAGGATCAGCCCCAGCATTTT; CDR3: CASSLQEDQPQHF
J: TRBJ2-6; V: TRBV14; size: -; D: TRBD1; DNA: TGTGCCAGCAGGGCCGGGACAGGGTTGACTGGGGCCAACGTCCTGACTTTC; CDR3: CASRAGTGLTGANVLTF
J: TRBJ2-3; V: TRBV27; size: -; D: -; DNA: TGTGCCAGCAGGATAGGGGTCACAGATACGCAGTATTTT; CDR3: CASRIGVTDTQYF
J: TRBJ1-3; V: TRBV2; size: -; D: -; DNA: TGTGCCAGCAGTGATAGTGGAAACACCATATATTTT; CDR3: CASSDSGNTIYF
J: TRBJ2-2; V: TRBV7-8; size: once; D: TRBD2; DNA: TGTGCCAGCACCATAATGGTTAGCGGGGGGTCGCGGACCGGGGAGCTGTTTTTT; CDR3: CASTIMVSGGSRTGELFF
J: TRBJ2-2; V: TRBV13; size: -; D: -; DNA: TGTGCCAGCAGCTTAGAGGCAGGGCAACACACCGGGGAGCTGTTTTTT; CDR3: CASSLEAGQHTGELFF
J: TRBJ2-3; V: TRBV7-2; size: -; D: -; DNA: TGTGCCAGCAGCTTAGACGGTAGCGCCACAGATACGCAGTATTTT; CDR3: CASSLDGSATDTQYF